The sequence of this T cell receptor beta chain was determined in a study of T cell responses to AZD1222 COVID-19 vaccine. Overall study results and limits: The donors showed a predominance of white British ancestry and of females, with possible underestimation of clonal diversity. Vaccine-associated CD4 TCRs spanned spike, dominant at 160-218 and 743-854.

The repertoire was sequenced with immunoSEQ multiplex PCR; TCRdb's copy has only in-frame clones and lacks some. The table lists about 93,000 clones, around 89% of them singletons, with about 2.5% in the top ten. Second-dose groups at about 4 or about 12 weeks were pooled. In regard to this clone: Its target is unknown.

Trimming cost V 4 bases and J 0 bases, with 4 bases left between them. CDR1 GTSNPN and CDR2 SVGIG come from the germline V gene (reference sequence). The length of the CDR3 is 13 residues. V usage is TRBV30 and J usage is TRBJ2-6; D gene unclear. The sample in question was peripheral blood, obtained 28 days after the second AZD1222 dose. This receptor was obtained from an adult who received the AZD1222 COVID-19 vaccine. As DNA, the CDR3 is TGTGCCTGGATGAGCTCTGGGGCCAACGTCCTGACTTTC. Translated, it gives CAWMSSGANVLTF.